The following is a TCR beta chain sequence with its context. The clone's antigen remains unknown. Base qualities are not provided; no much larger clone lies one nucleotide away. This sample stems from a study of cytomegalovirus exposure and HLA in healthy donors (dated by TCRdb to between 2016 and 2019). About the study as a whole: An earlier analysis of approximately 590 of the donors reported roughly 300 Gb of sequence data and around 110 million unique TCR beta sequences from about 200 million T cells. An early release that covered about 600 HLA-typed donors contained approximately 300 gigabases of sequencing data and tens of millions of unique TCR sequences. In an earlier analysis of about 590 of the donors, high-throughput TCR beta sequencing was used to judge whether each TCR beta V gene segment behaved as functional or pseudogenic. Across 398 genotyped donors of the cohort, an average of 235,054 unique TCR beta nucleotide sequences per donor were sequenced, and 15% to 20% of those sequences were non-productive. Every discovery cohort repertoire had been produced on one sequencing platform. To study patterns of TCR occurrence, a later analysis re-analyzed previously published TCR beta repertoires from 650 to 750 donors and added high-resolution HLA genotyping. Donor age, sex, ethnicity and CMV serostatus were compiled alongside the repertoire data. The genetic ancestry cluster associated with self-reported Caucasian donors included over 65% of the roughly 400 genotyped donors. Genome-wide SNP genotypes for about three fifths of the roughly 700 donors were used in a later genetic analysis, which treated that subset as a discovery cohort. HLA typing included class I and class II loci at four-digit resolution. The number of typed donors differed by locus: 629-630 for A, B, C, DRB1 and DQB1; roughly 510 for DQA1; 606 for DPA1; and some 450 for DPB1. The study used immunosequencing to profile the T cell repertoires of 666 subjects and linked those repertoires to cytomegalovirus serostatus. Besides the first cohort of hundreds of subjects, a separate validation cohort made up of roughly 120 different subjects was used. High-throughput TCR immunosequencing, statistical association of individual TCRs with disease status, and machine learning were combined to predict cytomegalovirus infection status. The study aimed to test whether signatures of past pathogen exposure could be identified by cataloging public T cell receptors. The later analysis used no new phenotypic data to find candidate immune exposures, relying instead on TCR beta sequences and their occurrence across donors. Roughly 5 DR-DQ haplotypes were handled as single units for association and clustering because linkage in the cohort was strong. Results and caveats for the whole study, not just this receptor: Presence/absence analyses assumed roughly uniform sequencing depth across donors, an assumption that may not hold. The only immune exposure information available for the cohort was CMV serostatus. In a later analysis, some 17,000 TCR beta sequences were associated with specific HLA alleles at a false discovery rate of 0.05. A later genetic analysis associated a missense DCLRE1C variant with V-gene and J-gene trimming of TCR beta chains, and an independent cohort replicated the association. Because the 87-base-pair reads could not distinguish some IMGT-functional V segments, including TRBV6-2 and TRBV6-3, those segments were excluded. The classifier was reported to diagnose cytomegalovirus status with high specificity and sensitivity in both the original cohort and the validation cohort. According to a later analysis, TCR association rates differed among HLA loci, with DRB1 alleles showing the most associated TCRs and HLA-C alleles showing the fewest. Several of the top co-occurrence clusters appeared to be linked to parvovirus B19, influenza, CMV and Epstein-Barr virus, according to a later analysis. When HLA alleles, especially DR and DQ, strongly co-occurred, TCR associations were difficult to assign to individual alleles. Most TCR sequences were observed very rarely across donors, whereas some public TCRs were present in many individuals. In an earlier analysis of more than 450 of the donors, most TCR beta V segments were observed in productive rearrangements about 87% or about 30% of the time, broadly matching IMGT annotations. In this cohort, only TCR beta chains were sequenced, and detectable features were limited by the absence of alpha or paired-chain data. The study listed approximately 150 TCR beta chains as associated with cytomegalovirus. Because HLA typing was unavailable for some donors at each locus, only the typed subset was used in association tests. The sequencing pipeline was judged likely to have produced a cluster of highly shared sequence variants as a technical artifact. In vitro tests confirmed that a few of the cytomegalovirus-associated TCR beta chains recognize cytomegalovirus antigens. Compared with the approximately 670-donor mean, donors in an Asian-associated ancestry cluster had fewer N-insertions in productive TCRs, according to a later genetic analysis. Linkage disequilibrium might explain the correlated functional status among segregating V segments, but an unknown experimental factor could not be excluded. A later analysis found that HLA-associated TCR beta chains were more clonally expanded and had lower generation probabilities than equally common non-associated chains. According to the authors, the approach could potentially be generalized to other disease states and immunological phenotypes. Most CMV-associated TCR beta chains appeared to be HLA-restricted in a later analysis, and the HLA associations seemed to be driven largely by CMV exposure. A further reported finding was that TCR beta sequences accurately predicted the HLA-A and HLA-B alleles for most subjects in the first cohort. The earlier analysis of 587 of the donors excluded over 15 rarely observed V segments, including chromosome 9 orphons, because counts were too low.

CDR1 and CDR2 were assigned from the germline V gene as SGHNT and YENEEA. Counted from cysteine to phenylalanine, this CDR3 has 15 amino acids. The DNA shown is the 45-base CDR3, in frame from base 1. The germline ends are 14 bases apart after V is trimmed by 4 bases and J by 1 base. The cohort was made up of 666 healthy bone marrow donors. Cohort members were all nominally healthy when sampled, although unrecorded immune exposures were likely present. The donor tested CMV seronegative and was one of the 352 seronegative cohort members. A peripheral blood sample was collected from each donor, and TCR beta sequencing was performed on peripheral blood mononuclear cells. The Qiagen DNeasy Blood Extraction Kit was used to extract genomic DNA from the blood cell samples. The library was prepared using the immunoSEQ multiplex PCR assay. For the multiplex PCR, a mixture combining 60 forward primers for TCR Vbeta segments and 13 reverse primers for TCR Jbeta segments was used. A multiplex PCR assay on genomic DNA amplified the CDR3 region of rearranged TCR beta genes. The Illumina HiSeq System was used to sequence the amplified TCR beta libraries as 87-base-pair reads. Concerning the study's data processing: In a later analysis, tens of millions of unique TCR beta chains were counted across the roughly 700 repertoires, and roughly 11 million of these chains were shared by at least two donors. A nearest-neighbor algorithm error-corrected the raw reads and collapsed the reads into unique sequences, merging closely related sequences to remove PCR and sequencing errors. V, D and J gene segments were assigned by aligning CDR3 sequences to IMGT reference sequences. For a sequence to be retained, a match of at least six nucleotides to both a V gene segment and a J gene segment was required. A rearrangement was called productive if the CDR3 had no stop codons and remained in frame with V and J, and every other rearrangement was called non-productive. CDR3 was defined by IMGT convention, running from the second conserved V-encoded cysteine to the conserved J-encoded phenylalanine. The earlier analysis of about 610 of the donors excluded any sequence lacking an unambiguous match to a single V gene segment. In an earlier analysis of roughly 600 of the donors, a V segment was called functional when productive rearrangements were above 56.7%, and segregating when the standard deviation between donors exceeded 5%. A statistical classification framework was built to diagnose cytomegalovirus status from the catalog of TCR beta chain sequences. In a later analysis, TCR nucleotide sequences were compared against IMGT/GENE-DB human TR gene sequences so that V and J genes could be assigned. A later analysis assigned CDR3 sequences and most-parsimonious VDJ recombination scenarios with the TCRdist pipeline. A later analysis defined each TCR beta chain by its CDR3 amino acid sequence plus V-gene family, and excluded reads lacking a unique V-gene family. A later analysis removed over 500 highly shared, low-generation-probability nucleotide sequences to deal with suspected cross-contamination and a sequencing artifact. A later analysis calculated a clonal expansion index for each public chain from normalized within-repertoire ranks of inferred template counts. A later analysis computed generation probabilities with a VDJ recombination model fitted to out-of-frame rearrangements, and checked the results against IGoR. In a later analysis, hypergeometric tests were used to score TCR-TCR, TCR-HLA and TCR-CMV co-occurrence, with a repertoire-size bias correction applied to TCR pairs. A later analysis estimated false discovery rates by permuting HLA or CMV assignments 20 times. In a later analysis, co-occurring TCRs were grouped using DBSCAN, and TCRdist sequence similarity was added for clustering within HLA-allele-positive subsets. For co-occurrence clustering, repertoires with fewer than 30,000 or more than 120,000 public chains were excluded, along with five repertoires with anomalous nucleotide sharing. As stored in TCRdb, this immuneACCESS dataset retains in-frame rearrangements with V and J assigned. A fraction of the clones does not appear; measured against another copy, unresolved V genes explain less than half of the discrepancy, and the remainder lacks a known reason. Clonal size and the V and J genes are those of that table, whereas D and trimming came from the DNA. This sample gives 200,000 to 250,000 clones in total; 80% to 90% of them show up just once. Approximately 1% of the sample belongs to the ten largest clones.

The specimen was PBMCs. This receptor was taken from a young woman in good health and CMV-seronegative. The rearrangement joined TRBV11-3 to TRBJ2-7; no D segment can be confidently identified. The CDR3 is CASSSYVGFSYEQYF. The nucleotide sequence is given as TGTGCCAGCAGCTCCTACGTCGGGTTTTCCTACGAGCAGTACTTC.